This T cell receptor beta chain was identified during a study of blood T cell repertoires in COVID-19. Study in general: Specimens from acute and convalescent COVID-19 originated in the United States, Italy and Spain. PBMCs, B-cell-depleted T cells, or T cells were the source of the cDNA or gDNA that made up the material.

Germline V gene data show CDR1 as SGHTA and CDR2 as FQGNSA. This CDR3 region has 15 residues. Trimming shortened V by 3 bases and J by 1 base, and 10 bases separated the two germline ends. Clones were read by immunoSEQ multiplex PCR, and TCRdb kept only the in-frame ones, dropping some. The sample carries fewer than 200,000 clones, about nine tenths recorded once. Source material: peripheral blood. This chain uses TRBV7-2 with TRBJ1-5; D is ambiguous. This receptor was identified in a man in his 70s with active or convalescent COVID-19. The CDR3 region has the DNA TGTGCCAGCAGCTTCGATCGCGGGAGCAATCAGCCCCAGCATTTT. Its translation is CASSFDRGSNQPQHF.